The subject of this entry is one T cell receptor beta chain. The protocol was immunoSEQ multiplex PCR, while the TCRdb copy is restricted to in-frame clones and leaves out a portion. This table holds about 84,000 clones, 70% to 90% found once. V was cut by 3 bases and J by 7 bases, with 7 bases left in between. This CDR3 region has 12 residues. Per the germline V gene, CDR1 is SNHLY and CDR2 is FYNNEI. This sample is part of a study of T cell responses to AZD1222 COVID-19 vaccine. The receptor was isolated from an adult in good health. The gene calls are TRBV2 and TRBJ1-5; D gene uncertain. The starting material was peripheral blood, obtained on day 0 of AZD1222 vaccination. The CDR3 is CASSDSRQPQHF. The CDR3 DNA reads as TGTGCCAGCAGTGACAGCAGGCAGCCCCAGCATTTT. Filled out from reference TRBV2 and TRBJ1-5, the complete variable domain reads EPEVTQTPSHQVTQMGQEVILRCVPISNHLYFYWYRQILGQKVEFLVSFYNNEISEKSEIFDDQFSVERPDGSNFTLKIRSTKLEDSAMYFCASSDSRQPQHFGDGTRLSIL.